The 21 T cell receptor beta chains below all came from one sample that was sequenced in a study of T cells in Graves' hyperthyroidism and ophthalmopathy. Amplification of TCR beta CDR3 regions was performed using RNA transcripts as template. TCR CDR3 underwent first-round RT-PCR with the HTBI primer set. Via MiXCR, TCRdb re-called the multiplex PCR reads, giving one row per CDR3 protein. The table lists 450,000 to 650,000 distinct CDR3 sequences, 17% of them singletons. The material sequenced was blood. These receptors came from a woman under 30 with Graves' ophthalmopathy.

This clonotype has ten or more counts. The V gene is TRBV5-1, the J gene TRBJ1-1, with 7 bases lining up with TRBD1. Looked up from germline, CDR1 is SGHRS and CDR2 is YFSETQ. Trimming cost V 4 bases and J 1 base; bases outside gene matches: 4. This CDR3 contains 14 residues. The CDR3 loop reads CASSQGTANTEAFF. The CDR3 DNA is TGCGCCAGCAGCCAAGGGACAGCGAACACTGAAGCTTTCTTT.

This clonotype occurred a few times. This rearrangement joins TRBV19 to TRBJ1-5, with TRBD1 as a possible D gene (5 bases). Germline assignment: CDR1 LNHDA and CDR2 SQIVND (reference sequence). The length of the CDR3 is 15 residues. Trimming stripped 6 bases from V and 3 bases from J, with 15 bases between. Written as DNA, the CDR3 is TGTGCCAGTAGGCGGGGCGGGGGTCTCAATCAGCCCCAGCATTTT. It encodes CASRRGGGLNQPQHF.

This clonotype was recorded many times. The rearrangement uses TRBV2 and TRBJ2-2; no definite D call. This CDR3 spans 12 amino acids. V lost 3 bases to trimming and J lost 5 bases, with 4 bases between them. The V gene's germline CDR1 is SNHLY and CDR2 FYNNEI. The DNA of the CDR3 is TGTGCCAGCAGTGACGTAACCGGGGAGCTGTTTTTT. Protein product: CASSDVTGELFF.

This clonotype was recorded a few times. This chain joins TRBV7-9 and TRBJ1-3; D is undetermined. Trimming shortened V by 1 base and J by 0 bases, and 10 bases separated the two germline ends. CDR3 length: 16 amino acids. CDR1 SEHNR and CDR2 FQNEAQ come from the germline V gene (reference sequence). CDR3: CASSLVDVVSGNTIYF. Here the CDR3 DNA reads TGTGCCAGCAGCTTAGTGGACGTCGTCTCTGGAAACACCATATATTTT.

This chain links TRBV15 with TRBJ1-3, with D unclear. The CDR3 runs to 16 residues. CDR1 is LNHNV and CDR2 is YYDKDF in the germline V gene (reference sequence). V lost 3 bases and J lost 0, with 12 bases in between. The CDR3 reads CATSSLRTDSGNTIYF. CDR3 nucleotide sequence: TGTGCCACCAGCAGCCTTAGGACGGACTCTGGAAACACCATATATTTT.

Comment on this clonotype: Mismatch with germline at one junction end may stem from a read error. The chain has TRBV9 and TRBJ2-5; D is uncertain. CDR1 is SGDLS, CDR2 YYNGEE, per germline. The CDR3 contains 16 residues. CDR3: CASSVGGSAAQETRYF. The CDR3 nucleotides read TGTGCCAGCAGCGTAGGGGGTTCAGCCGCCCAAGAGACCCGGTACTTC.

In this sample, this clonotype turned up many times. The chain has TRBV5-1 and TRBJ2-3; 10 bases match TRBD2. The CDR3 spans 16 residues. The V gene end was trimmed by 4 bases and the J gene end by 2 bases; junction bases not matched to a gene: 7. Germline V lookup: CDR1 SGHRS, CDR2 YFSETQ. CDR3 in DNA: TGCGCCAGCAGCGAAGGACTAGCGGCACTCACAGATACGCAGTATTTT. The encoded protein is CASSEGLAALTDTQYF.

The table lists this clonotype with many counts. In nucleotides, the CDR3 is TGTGCCAGCAGCCCTACTAGCGGGAGTGTCTTCATTCAGTACTTC. Translating gives CASSPTSGSVFIQYF. This chain connects TRBV3-1 to TRBJ2-4; 11 bases agree with TRBD2. J lost 9 bases, V lost 4 bases, and 8 bases had no gene match. Looked up from germline, CDR1 is LGHDT and CDR2 is YNNKEL (reference sequence). There are 15 residues in the CDR3.

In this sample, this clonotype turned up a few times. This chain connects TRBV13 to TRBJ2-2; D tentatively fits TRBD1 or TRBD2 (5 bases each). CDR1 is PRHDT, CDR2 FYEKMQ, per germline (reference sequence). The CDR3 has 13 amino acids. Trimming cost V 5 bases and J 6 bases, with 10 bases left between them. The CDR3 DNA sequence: TGTGCCAGCAGCCACGAGGGGCCCGGGGAGCTGTTTTTT. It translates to CASSHEGPGELFF. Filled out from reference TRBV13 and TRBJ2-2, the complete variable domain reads AAGVIQSPRHLIKEKRETATLKCYPIPRHDTVYWYQQGPGQDPQFLISFYEKMQSDKGSIPDRFSAQQFSDYHSELNMSSLELGDSALYFCASSHEGPGELFFGEGSRLTVL.

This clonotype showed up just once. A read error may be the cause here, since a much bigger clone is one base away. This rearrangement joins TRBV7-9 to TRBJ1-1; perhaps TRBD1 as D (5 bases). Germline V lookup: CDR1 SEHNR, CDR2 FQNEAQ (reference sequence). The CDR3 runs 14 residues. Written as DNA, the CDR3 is TGTGCCAGCAGCTGGGGGGGTGAGAACACTGAATCTTTCTTT. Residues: CASSWGGENTESFF.

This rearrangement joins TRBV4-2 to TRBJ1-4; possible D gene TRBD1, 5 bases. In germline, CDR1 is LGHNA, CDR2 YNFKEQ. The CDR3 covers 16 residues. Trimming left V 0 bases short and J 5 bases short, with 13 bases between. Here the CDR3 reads CASSQDGGDGNEKLFF. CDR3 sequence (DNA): TGTGCCAGCAGCCAAGACGGGGGGGATGGGAATGAAAAACTGTTTTTT.

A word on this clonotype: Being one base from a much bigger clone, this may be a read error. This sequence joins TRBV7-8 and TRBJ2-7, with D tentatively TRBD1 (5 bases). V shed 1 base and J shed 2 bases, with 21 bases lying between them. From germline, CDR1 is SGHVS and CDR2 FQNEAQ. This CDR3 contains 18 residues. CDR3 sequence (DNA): TGTGCCAGCAGCTTAGGCCCCTTGGGGCGGACAATCGCCTACGAGCAGTACTTC. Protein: CASSLGPLGRTIAYEQYF.

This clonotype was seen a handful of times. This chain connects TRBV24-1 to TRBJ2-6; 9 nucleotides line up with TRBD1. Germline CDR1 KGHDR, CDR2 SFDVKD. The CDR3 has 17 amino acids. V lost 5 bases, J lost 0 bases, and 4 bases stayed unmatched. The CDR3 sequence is CATSADRGGSGANVLTF. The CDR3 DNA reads TGTGCCACCAGTGCGGACAGGGGCGGCTCTGGGGCCAACGTCCTGACTTTC.

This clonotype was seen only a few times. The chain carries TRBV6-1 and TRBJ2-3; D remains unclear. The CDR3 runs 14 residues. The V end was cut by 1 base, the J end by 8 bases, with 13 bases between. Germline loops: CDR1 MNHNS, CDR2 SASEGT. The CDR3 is CASSEVSLNPTQYF. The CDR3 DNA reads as TGTGCCAGCAGTGAAGTTAGCCTGAATCCTACGCAGTATTTT.

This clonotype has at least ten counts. The CDR3 DNA follows: TGTGCCAGCAGTCCCTCCGGCTCAGGCTATGGCTACACCTTC. Its translation is CASSPSGSGYGYTF. The rearrangement links TRBV27 to TRBJ1-2; no clear D gene. CDR3 length: 14 amino acids. Germline loops: CDR1 MNHEY, CDR2 SMNVEV (reference sequence). Trimming cost V 5 bases and J 4 bases, with 14 bases left between them.

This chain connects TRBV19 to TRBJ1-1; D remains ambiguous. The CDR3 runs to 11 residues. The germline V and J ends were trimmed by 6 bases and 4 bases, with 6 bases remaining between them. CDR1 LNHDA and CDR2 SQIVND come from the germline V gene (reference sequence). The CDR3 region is CASRKTTEAFF. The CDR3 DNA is TGTGCCAGTAGGAAGACCACTGAAGCTTTCTTT.

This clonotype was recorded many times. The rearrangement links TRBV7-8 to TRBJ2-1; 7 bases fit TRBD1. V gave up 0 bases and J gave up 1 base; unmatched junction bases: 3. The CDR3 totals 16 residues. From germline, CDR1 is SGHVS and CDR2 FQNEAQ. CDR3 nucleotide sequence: TGTGCCAGCAGCTTAGCGAGGGACAGATCCTACAATGAGCAGTTCTTC. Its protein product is CASSLARDRSYNEQFF.

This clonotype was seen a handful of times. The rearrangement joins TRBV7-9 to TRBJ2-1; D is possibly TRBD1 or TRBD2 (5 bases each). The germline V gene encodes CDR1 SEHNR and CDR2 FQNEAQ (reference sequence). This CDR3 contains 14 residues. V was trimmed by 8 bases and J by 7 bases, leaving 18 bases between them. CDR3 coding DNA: TGTGCCAGCGCTCCGGGACCACCGAATAATGAGCAGTTCTTC. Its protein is CASAPGPPNNEQFF.

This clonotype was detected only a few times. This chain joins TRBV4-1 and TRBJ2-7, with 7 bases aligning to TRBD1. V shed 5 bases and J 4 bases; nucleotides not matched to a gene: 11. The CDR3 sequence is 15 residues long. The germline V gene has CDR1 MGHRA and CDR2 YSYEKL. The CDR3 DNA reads TGCGCCAGCAGCGAGGGGGCCCCATTTCAATACGAGCAGTACTTC. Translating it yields CASSEGAPFQYEQYF.

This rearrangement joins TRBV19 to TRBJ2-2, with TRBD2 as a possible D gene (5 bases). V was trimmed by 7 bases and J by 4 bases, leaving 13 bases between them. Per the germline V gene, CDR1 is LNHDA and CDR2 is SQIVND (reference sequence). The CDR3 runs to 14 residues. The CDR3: CASTKTAGTGELFF. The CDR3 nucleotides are TGTGCCAGTACCAAAACTGCGGGCACCGGGGAGCTGTTTTTT.

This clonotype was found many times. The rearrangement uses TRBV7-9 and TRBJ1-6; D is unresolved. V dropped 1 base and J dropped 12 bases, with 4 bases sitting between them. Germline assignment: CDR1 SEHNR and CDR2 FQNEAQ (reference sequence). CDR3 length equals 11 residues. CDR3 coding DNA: TGTGCCAGCAGCTTAGAAGGACCCCTCCACTTT. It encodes CASSLEGPLHF.